This T cell receptor beta chain emerged from a study of control samples from healthy donors and cancer patients. Generated by immunoSEQ multiplex PCR, the TCRdb table keeps only in-frame clones and is missing some. The sample comprises about 94,000 clones, less than 95% of which are singletons, and 3% to 4.5% rests with the top ten. The TCR was taken from a woman aged 18-30 years in good health. The material sequenced was blood.

CDR3 loop: CASIGERNTEAFF. In DNA, the CDR3 is TGTGCCAGCATAGGGGAGAGGAACACTGAAGCTTTCTTT. The J gene is TRBJ1-1, the V gene TRBV2; a weak D match, TRBD1 (5 bases). V shed 7 bases and J shed 1 base, with 10 bases lying between them. The CDR3 has 13 residues. Germline CDR1 and CDR2: SNHLY and FYNNEI.